The 28 T cell receptor beta chains listed next were all sequenced from one sample in a study of OX40 agonist ivuxolimab in advanced cancers. Method: immunoSEQ multiplex PCR; TCRdb's copy keeps in-frame clones and lacks some. The table lists 40,000 to 45,000 clones, 88% of them singletons. The sample in question was CD4+ or CD8+ T cells sorted from blood, obtained in a trial of the OX40 agonist ivuxolimab. All receptors derive from an adult with an advanced solid tumor such as melanoma, head and neck, liver or kidney cancer.

V usage is TRBV4-2 and J usage is TRBJ2-7; no clear D. V lost 0 bases to trimming and J lost 3 bases, with 15 bases between them. Per the germline V gene, CDR1 is LGHNA and CDR2 is YNFKEQ. The CDR3 is 16 amino acids. The DNA for the CDR3 is TGTGCCAGCAGCCAAGATCTATATGGCGGCCTCTACGAGCAGTACTTC. Its protein product is CASSQDLYGGLYEQYF.

The rearrangement links TRBV6-6 to TRBJ2-7, with D maybe TRBD1 (5 bases). V shed 2 bases and J shed 5 bases, with 13 bases lying between them. There are 14 residues in the CDR3. The germline CDR1 and CDR2 sequences are MNHNY and SVGAGI (reference sequence). The CDR3 is CASSYVGASNEQYF. The CDR3 DNA sequence: TGTGCCAGCAGTTACGTAGGGGCGAGCAACGAGCAGTACTTC.

This clone was recorded only once. V and J are TRBV11-2 and TRBJ2-1; D is uncertain. Trimming took 1 base from V and 5 from J, leaving 12 bases between them. CDR3 size: 15 residues. Germline V gene lookup returns CDR1 SGHAT and CDR2 FQNNGV. CDR3 sequence reads: CASSLGARLNNEQFF. CDR3 bases: TGTGCCAGCAGCTTAGGGGCCCGACTGAACAATGAGCAGTTCTTC.

This chain links TRBV28 with TRBJ2-3; D gene unclear. The CDR3 consists of 13 residues. V dropped 5 bases and J dropped 2 bases, with 8 bases sitting between them. CDR1 MDHEN and CDR2 SYDVKM come from the germline V gene. CDR3 DNA: TGTGCCAGCAGTCCTGCTTCCACAGATACGCAGTATTTT. This sequence encodes CASSPASTDTQYF.

V and J are TRBV28 and TRBJ1-2, with TRBD1 as a possible D gene (5 bases). Per germline, CDR1 MDHEN and CDR2 SYDVKM. The CDR3 has 16 amino acids. Trimming stripped 8 bases from V and 4 bases from J, with 23 bases between. CDR3 in DNA: TGTGCCAGCCGCCCCGAACAGGCCCGGGAGGGCTATGGCTACACCTTC. Encoded protein: CASRPEQAREGYGYTF.

The J gene is TRBJ1-2, the V gene TRBV6-6; possibly TRBD1 for D (6 bases). The ends were cut back, 6 bases at V and 7 bases at J, with 15 bases in the middle. CDR1 and CDR2 from the germline V gene are MNHNY and SVGAGI (reference sequence). The CDR3 consists of 13 residues. The CDR3 nucleotides are TGTGCCAGCAGCCCGGGACAAAGGGCTGGCTACACCTTC. Protein sequence: CASSPGQRAGYTF.

This clone was seen only once. This sequence joins TRBV6-1 and TRBJ2-5; 8 nucleotides align to TRBD2. Germline assignment: CDR1 MNHNS and CDR2 SASEGT. This CDR3 spans 14 amino acids. J was trimmed by 5 bases and V by 4 bases; bases with no gene match: 6. Written as DNA, the CDR3 is TGTGCCAGCAGTGCCGGGGGGGCCTGGGAGACCCAGTACTTC. Translating it yields CASSAGGAWETQYF.

This clone is medium-sized (0.01 to 0.1%) in the sample. The J gene is TRBJ1-3, the V gene TRBV6-5; D remains ambiguous. Trimming removed 8 bases at V and 0 bases at J, with 14 bases between. Germline V gives CDR1 MNHEY, CDR2 SVGAGI. The CDR3 covers 15 residues. The CDR3 here is CASLSRSRSGNTIYF. DNA of the CDR3: TGTGCCAGCTTGAGTCGCAGCCGCTCTGGAAACACCATATATTTT.

The rearrangement uses TRBV21-1 and TRBJ2-1; TRBD2 was called by the table and not checked on the DNA. TRBV21-1 is given as a pseudogene. The CDR3 covers 17 residues. CDR3 loop: CASSSSNGTSGRYEQFF. Here the CDR3 DNA reads TGTGCCAGCAGCAGTTCCAACGGGACTAGCGGGAGGTACGAGCAGTTCTTC.

V gene TRBV5-1 combines with J gene TRBJ2-1, with no clear D. Germline CDR1 SGHRS, CDR2 YFSETQ. Trimming stripped 0 bases from V and 2 bases from J, with 9 bases between. This CDR3 contains 15 residues. CDR3 in DNA: TGCGCCAGCAGCTTGGTGGCGGCCCCCTACAATGAGCAGTTCTTC. This sequence encodes CASSLVAAPYNEQFF.

This chain connects TRBV6-5 to TRBJ1-5, with a weak D call TRBD1 (5 bases). V was shortened by 2 bases and J by 4 bases, with 15 bases between the two germline ends. Germline V gene lookup returns CDR1 MNHEY and CDR2 SVGAGI. The CDR3 extends over 16 amino acids. This CDR3 is CASSYLGGESNQPQHF. CDR3 DNA: TGTGCCAGCAGTTACCTGGGGGGGGAATCAAATCAGCCCCAGCATTTT.

This clone was observed a few times. This rearrangement joins TRBV7-9 to TRBJ2-1, with 10 bases that match TRBD2. The germline gives CDR1 SEHNR, CDR2 FQNEAQ (reference sequence). V trimming: 5 bases; J trimming: 4 bases; junction bases outside the gene matches: 8. The CDR3 consists of 16 residues. CDR3 DNA: TGTGCCAGCAGCGTAGGTAGCGGGAGGCCTTACAATGAGCAGTTCTTC. This gives the protein CASSVGSGRPYNEQFF.

This chain links TRBV28 with TRBJ2-7; TRBD1 aligns across 7 bases. V was clipped by 6 bases and J by 5 bases; unmatched bases: 13. In germline, CDR1 is MDHEN, CDR2 SYDVKM. CDR3 length: 15 amino acids. CDR3 amino acids: CASSSATGTVHEQYF. Here the CDR3 DNA reads TGTGCCAGCAGCTCCGCGACAGGGACGGTCCACGAGCAGTACTTC.

As regards this clone: At one of its ends the junction is not consistent with the germline gene, which may arise from a read error. The chain carries TRBV7-9 and TRBJ1-2; D may be TRBD1 (6 bases). There are 11 residues in the CDR3. In germline, CDR1 is SEHNR, CDR2 FQNEAQ (reference sequence). CDR3 in amino acids: CASGDTYSYTF. The CDR3 DNA reads TGTGCCAGCGGGGACACCTATAGCTACACCTTC.

The chain couples TRBV10-1 to TRBJ2-7, with 7 positions matching TRBD2. This CDR3 contains 14 residues. V gave up 2 bases and J gave up 0 bases; unmatched junction bases: 1. Per germline, CDR1 WNHNN and CDR2 SYGVQD (reference sequence). DNA of the CDR3: TGCGCCAGCAGTGAGGGGGGGGTCTCCTACGAGCAGTACTTC. Protein: CASSEGGVSYEQYF.

The CDR3 loop reads CASSLYSGGNQPQHF. CDR3 in DNA: TGTGCCAGCAGTTTATATTCCGGGGGCAATCAGCCCCAGCATTTT. The chain couples TRBV27 to TRBJ1-5; D gene unclear. There are 15 residues in the CDR3. V was cut by 1 base and J by 2 bases, with 9 bases left in between. Germline lookup yields CDR1 MNHEY and CDR2 SMNVEV (reference sequence).

Regarding this clone: One junction end disagrees with the germline gene, perhaps due to a read error. V is TRBV30 and J is TRBJ2-7, with 9 bases fitting TRBD1. The V gene's germline CDR1 is GTSNPN and CDR2 SVGIG (reference sequence). The CDR3 is 14 amino acids. CDR3 coding DNA: TGTGCCTGGAACACGGGACAGGGAAGTATCGAGCAGTGCTTC. Encoded protein: CAWNTGQGSIEQCF.

The chain combines TRBV28 with TRBJ1-2; D unresolved. Germline V gives CDR1 MDHEN, CDR2 SYDVKM. The CDR3 covers 17 residues. V lost 4 bases and J lost 5, with 23 bases in between. CDR3 in amino acids: CASSSPGGQKGSYGYTF. In DNA form, the CDR3 reads TGTGCCAGCAGTTCCCCTGGTGGCCAAAAGGGTTCATATGGCTACACCTTC.

The rearrangement uses TRBV2 and TRBJ1-2; D is unresolved. V lost 6 bases, J lost 8 bases, and 10 bases lay in between. Germline loops: CDR1 SNHLY, CDR2 FYNNEI. CDR3 length: 11 amino acids. CDR3 in DNA: TGTGCCAGCAGCTGGGGAGAAGGCTACACCTTC. Translating it yields CASSWGEGYTF. The whole variable domain, filled in from reference TRBV2 and TRBJ1-2, reads EPEVTQTPSHQVTQMGQEVILRCVPISNHLYFYWYRQILGQKVEFLVSFYNNEISEKSEIFDDQFSVERPDGSNFTLKIRSTKLEDSAMYFCASSWGEGYTFGSGTRLTVV.

Only a few counts were recorded for this clone. This chain uses TRBV6-5 with TRBJ1-1; no definite D call. The CDR3 runs 13 residues. Germline V gives CDR1 MNHEY, CDR2 SVGAGI. V dropped 1 base and J dropped 5 bases, with 8 bases sitting between them. CDR3 sequence: CASSYFRQTEAFF. In DNA, the CDR3 is TGTGCCAGCAGTTACTTTCGACAAACTGAAGCTTTCTTT.

The V and J genes are TRBV5-8 and TRBJ2-3; D gene unclear. The germline V and J ends were trimmed by 1 base and 5 bases, with 5 bases remaining between them. There are 12 residues in the CDR3. Germline loops: CDR1 SGHTS, CDR2 YDEGEE. The CDR3 DNA reads as TGTGCCAGCAGCTTGACGGGAGATACGCAGTATTTT. This translates into CASSLTGDTQYF. Full variable domain (remainder filled in from reference TRBV5-8 and TRBJ2-3): EAGVTQSPTHLIKTRGQQATLRCSPISGHTSVYWYQQALGLGLQFLLWYDEGEERNRGNFPPRFSGRQFPNYSSELNVNALELEDSALYLCASSLTGDTQYFGPGTRLTVL.

This chain joins TRBV6-1 and TRBJ2-7, with D tentatively TRBD1 (6 bases). Trimming left V 5 bases short and J 0 bases short, with 11 bases between. The CDR3 sequence is 14 residues long. From germline, CDR1 is MNHNS and CDR2 SASEGT. DNA for the CDR3: TGTGCCAGCAGTACAGGGAGAGACTCCTACGAGCAGTACTTC. Its protein is CASSTGRDSYEQYF.

The chain couples TRBV2 to TRBJ1-1, with no clear D. CDR3 size: 15 residues. Germline CDR1 and CDR2: SNHLY and FYNNEI. V lost 3 bases, J lost 8 bases, and 19 bases lay in between. CDR3 loop: CASSDKVMRSQEAFF. The CDR3, as DNA: TGTGCCAGCAGTGATAAGGTCATGCGATCGCAAGAAGCTTTCTTT.

This chain links TRBV4-2 with TRBJ2-3; the D gene is possibly TRBD2 (5 bases). Germline V gene sequence: CDR1 LGHNA, CDR2 YNFKEQ. Trimming took off 1 base at V and 1 base at J, with 15 bases between the two ends. The CDR3 extends over 17 amino acids. The CDR3 loop is CASSQGLLSTGTDTQYF. DNA of the CDR3: TGTGCCAGCAGCCAAGGACTACTATCTACGGGCACAGATACGCAGTATTTT.

V and J are TRBV6-5 and TRBJ1-2; TRBD1 is a possible D gene (6 bases). This CDR3 comprises 13 residues. Germline V gene sequence: CDR1 MNHEY, CDR2 SVGAGI. The V end lost 6 bases, the J end lost 8 bases, and 16 bases lay between the germline ends. CDR3 sequence reads: CASRSGGGSGYTF. The CDR3 DNA follows: TGTGCCAGCAGGAGCGGAGGGGGGTCAGGCTACACCTTC.

V gene TRBV30 combines with J gene TRBJ2-3; 9 bases match TRBD1. This CDR3 has 16 residues. Germline CDR1 GTSNPN, CDR2 SVGIG (reference sequence). J gave up 1 base and V 5 bases, and 10 bases lay outside the gene matches. DNA of the CDR3: TGTGCCTGGGGGAGAAGGGACAGGGTTGGCACAGATACGCAGTATTTT. Amino acids: CAWGRRDRVGTDTQYF.

The sample holds one count of this clone. The chain uses TRBV7-9 and TRBJ2-7, with 11 nucleotides matching TRBD2. V shed 5 bases, J shed 7 bases, and the junction held 7 bases outside the gene matches. Germline V gene sequence: CDR1 SEHNR, CDR2 FQNEAQ (reference sequence). The CDR3 totals 14 residues. CDR3 amino acids: CASSPLAGAGEQYF. The DNA for the CDR3 is TGTGCCAGCAGCCCACTAGCGGGAGCGGGGGAGCAGTACTTC.

The V gene is TRBV6-4, the J gene TRBJ2-1; TRBD2 matches 7 bases. In germline, CDR1 is MRHNA, CDR2 SNTAGT. This CDR3 has 13 amino acids. Trimming cost V 6 bases and J 8 bases; bases outside gene matches: 7. The CDR3 DNA sequence: TGTGCCAGCAGGGGGGAGGGACGTGATGAGCAGTTCTTC. This codes for CASRGEGRDEQFF.